This T cell receptor (beta chain) is from a study of blood T cell repertoires in COVID-19. Study-level information: Both acute and convalescent COVID-19 samples were obtained from the United States, Italy and Spain. T cells, B-cell-depleted T cells, or PBMCs supplied cDNA or gDNA.

Seattle-derived patients entered the study during active infection and were followed longitudinally. With V trimmed by 8 bases and J by 1 base, 2 bases remained unmatched. The CDR3 runs 16 residues. Germline lookup yields CDR1 MNHEY and CDR2 SMNVEV (reference sequence). In the source study's methods: Reference gene primer amplification yielded estimated nucleated cell counts. Sequenced by immunoSEQ multiplex PCR; TCRdb stores in-frame clones only, minus some. V and J calls and clone size are as listed in that table; D and trimming were resolved from the DNA. Of some 140,000 clones listed, 83% are singletons. This clone showed up just once.

The chain recombines TRBV27 with TRBJ2-2; 15 nucleotides agree with TRBD2. The clonotype comes from a woman in her fifties or sixties with COVID-19, enrolled during active disease. Sequenced: peripheral blood. CDR3 loop: CASRGLAGGNTGELFF. The CDR3 DNA reads as TGTGCCAGCCGGGGACTAGCGGGAGGGAACACCGGGGAGCTGTTTTTT.